The clone carrying this TCR beta chain was observed at least ten times. The antigen remains unidentified. The library targeted TCRbeta and was prepared with unique molecular identifiers. Using its own MiXCR run on the PCR reads, TCRdb lists one record per CDR3 protein. The profile shows about 240,000 distinct CDR3 sequences, about 25% of them singletons. These data come from a study of T-cell reconstitution after alpha-beta-depleted transplantation in children. General study findings and limits: It was surviving recipient T cells and thymic progenitors that gave some patients high TCRbeta diversity at day 60. The study reportedly traced alpha-beta T cells about two months after transplant to several hundred expanded graft clones. Among T cells one year after transplant, newly produced cells accounted for most counts and diversity.

The source is a girl aged 2-10 years with Fanconi anemia, due to receive a stem cell transplant. This sample comprised PBMCs, obtained before TCRalphabeta/CD19-depleted stem cell transplant.

CDR3 in DNA: TGTGCCAGCAGCTTGCCTCGGACTAGCGGGGTCTTAGATACGCAGTATTTT. This translates into CASSLPRTSGVLDTQYF. This chain connects TRBV7-2 to TRBJ2-3; TRBD2 matches at 12 bases. The CDR3 has 17 residues. Germline-derived CDR1 and CDR2 are SGHTA and FQGNSA. J gave up 5 bases and V 3 bases, and 9 bases lay outside the gene matches.